This T cell receptor beta chain was sequenced during a study of CD8 T cells in Susac syndrome. CD8+ and CD4+ T cells from blood underwent TCR beta sequencing. V shed 2 bases, J shed 5 bases, and the junction held 4 bases outside the gene matches. The CDR3 spans 14 residues. Germline loops: CDR1 SGHDN, CDR2 FVKESK. A quantity of about 0.5 to 1 ug RNA underwent reverse transcription using random hexamers. The CDR3 of TCR beta was amplified by immunoSEQ multiplex PCR across 54 Vbeta and 13 Jbeta. Each CDR3 protein is one row after TCRdb ran MiXCR on the immunoSEQ multiplex PCR reads. This sample carries roughly 200,000 distinct CDR3 sequences, roughly 96% of them seen once, and the ten largest clones take 0.1%.

The chain carries TRBV14 and TRBJ2-3, with TRBD2 matching over 7 bases. Sequenced: CD4+ T cells from PBMCs. The receptor was isolated from a human donor in good health. CDR3 in DNA: TGTGCCAGCAGCCAATCACTAGCGAGAGATACGCAGTATTTT. This codes for CASSQSLARDTQYF.